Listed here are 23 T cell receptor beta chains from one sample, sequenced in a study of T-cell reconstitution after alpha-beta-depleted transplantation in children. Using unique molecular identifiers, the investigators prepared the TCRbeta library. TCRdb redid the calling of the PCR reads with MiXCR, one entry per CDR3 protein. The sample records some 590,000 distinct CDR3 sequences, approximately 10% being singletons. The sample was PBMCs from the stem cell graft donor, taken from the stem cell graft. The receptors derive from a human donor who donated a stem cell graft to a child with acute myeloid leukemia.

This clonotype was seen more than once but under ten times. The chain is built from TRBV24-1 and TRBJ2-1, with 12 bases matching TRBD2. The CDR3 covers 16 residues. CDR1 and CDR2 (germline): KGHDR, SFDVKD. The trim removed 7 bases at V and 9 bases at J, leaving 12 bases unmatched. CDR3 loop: CATRGIETSGRSEQFF. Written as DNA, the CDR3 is TGTGCCACCAGAGGTATAGAGACTAGCGGGAGAAGTGAGCAGTTCTTC.

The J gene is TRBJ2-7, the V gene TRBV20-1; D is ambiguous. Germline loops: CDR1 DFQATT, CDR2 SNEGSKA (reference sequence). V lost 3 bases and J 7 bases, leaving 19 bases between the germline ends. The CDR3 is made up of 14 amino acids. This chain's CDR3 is CSARVPRTSKEQYF. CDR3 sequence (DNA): TGCAGTGCTAGGGTGCCCAGAACCTCTAAGGAGCAGTACTTC.

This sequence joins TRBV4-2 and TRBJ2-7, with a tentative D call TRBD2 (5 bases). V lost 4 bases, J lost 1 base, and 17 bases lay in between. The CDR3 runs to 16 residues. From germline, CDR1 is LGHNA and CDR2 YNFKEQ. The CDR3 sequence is CASSRRAGLESYEQYF. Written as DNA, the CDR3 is TGTGCCAGCAGCCGGCGGGCGGGTCTGGAATCCTACGAGCAGTACTTC.

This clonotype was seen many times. Here the CDR3 reads CASSLGKANNEQFF. DNA for the CDR3: TGCGCCAGCAGCTTGGGTAAGGCAAACAATGAGCAGTTCTTC. The chain couples TRBV5-1 to TRBJ2-1, with D unclear. Germline-derived CDR1 and CDR2 are SGHRS and YFSETQ. This CDR3 contains 14 residues. Trimming took 0 bases from V and 5 from J, leaving 9 bases between them.

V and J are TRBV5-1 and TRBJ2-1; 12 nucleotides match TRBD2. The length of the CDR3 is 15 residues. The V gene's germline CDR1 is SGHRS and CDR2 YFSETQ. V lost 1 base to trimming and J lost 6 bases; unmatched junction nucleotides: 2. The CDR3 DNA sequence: TGCGCCAGCAGCTTGTGGACTAGCGGGATCAATGAGCAGTTCTTC. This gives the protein CASSLWTSGINEQFF.

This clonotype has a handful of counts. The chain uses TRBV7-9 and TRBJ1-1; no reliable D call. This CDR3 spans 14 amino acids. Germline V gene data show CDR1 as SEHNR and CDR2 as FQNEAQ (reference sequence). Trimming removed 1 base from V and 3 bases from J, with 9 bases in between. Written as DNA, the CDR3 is TGTGCCAGCAGCTTAGGGGAGGCGGACACTGAAGCTTTCTTT. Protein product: CASSLGEADTEAFF.

In DNA, the CDR3 is TGTGCCATCAGTGGACTAGCGGGCCGCGGCGATGAGCAGTTCTTC. Its protein product is CAISGLAGRGDEQFF. The J gene is TRBJ2-1, the V gene TRBV10-3; 10 positions match TRBD2. Looked up from germline, CDR1 is ENHRY and CDR2 is SYGVKD. J lost 8 bases, V lost 4 bases, and 8 bases had no gene match. The CDR3 is made up of 15 amino acids.

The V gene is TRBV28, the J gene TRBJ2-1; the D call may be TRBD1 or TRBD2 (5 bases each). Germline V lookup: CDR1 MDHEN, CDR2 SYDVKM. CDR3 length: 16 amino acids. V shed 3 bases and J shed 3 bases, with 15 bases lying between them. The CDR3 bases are TGTGCCAGCAGTTTGGGGCCCCCGGGGAGCTACAATGAGCAGTTCTTC. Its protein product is CASSLGPPGSYNEQFF.

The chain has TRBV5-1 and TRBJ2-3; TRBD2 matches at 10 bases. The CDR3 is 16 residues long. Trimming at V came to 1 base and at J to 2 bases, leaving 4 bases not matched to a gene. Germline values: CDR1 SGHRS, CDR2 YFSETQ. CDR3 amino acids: CASSLPTSGITDTQYF. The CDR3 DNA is TGCGCCAGCAGCTTGCCCACTAGCGGGATCACAGATACGCAGTATTTT. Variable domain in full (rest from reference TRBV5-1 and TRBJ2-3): KAGVTQTPRYLIKTRGQQVTLSCSPISGHRSVSWYQQTPGQGLQFLFEYFSETQRNKGNFPGRFSGRQFSNSRSEMNVSTLELGDSALYLCASSLPTSGITDTQYFGPGTRLTVL.

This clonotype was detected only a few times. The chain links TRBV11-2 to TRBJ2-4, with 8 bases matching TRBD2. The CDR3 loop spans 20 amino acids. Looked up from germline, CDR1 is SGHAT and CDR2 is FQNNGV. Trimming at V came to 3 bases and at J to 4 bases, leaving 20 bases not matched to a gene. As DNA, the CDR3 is TGTGCCAGCAGCTTCAATAGCGGGATGGGGGGTTCGAATGCAAAAAACATTCAGTACTTC. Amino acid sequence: CASSFNSGMGGSNAKNIQYF. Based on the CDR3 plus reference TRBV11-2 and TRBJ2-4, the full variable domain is EAGVAQSPRYKIIEKRQSVAFWCNPISGHATLYWYQQILGQGPKLLIQFQNNGVVDDSQLPKDRFSAERLKGVDSTLKIQPAKLEDSAVYLCASSFNSGMGGSNAKNIQYFGAGTRLSVL.

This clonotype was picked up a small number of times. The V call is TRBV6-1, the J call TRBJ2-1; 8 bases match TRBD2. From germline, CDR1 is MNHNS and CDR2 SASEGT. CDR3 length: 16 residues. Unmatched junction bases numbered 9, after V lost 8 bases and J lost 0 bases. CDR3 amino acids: CASSRLASSSYNEQFF. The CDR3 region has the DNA TGTGCCAGCTCCAGACTAGCGAGTAGCTCCTACAATGAGCAGTTCTTC.

CDR3 in DNA: TGCAGTGCTTGGGAGAACACTGAAGCTTTCTTT. This codes for CSAWENTEAFF. The rearrangement uses TRBV20-1 and TRBJ1-1; D unclear. Germline lookup yields CDR1 DFQATT and CDR2 SNEGSKA (reference sequence). CDR3 length: 11 residues. V lost 5 bases and J lost 1, with 5 bases in between.

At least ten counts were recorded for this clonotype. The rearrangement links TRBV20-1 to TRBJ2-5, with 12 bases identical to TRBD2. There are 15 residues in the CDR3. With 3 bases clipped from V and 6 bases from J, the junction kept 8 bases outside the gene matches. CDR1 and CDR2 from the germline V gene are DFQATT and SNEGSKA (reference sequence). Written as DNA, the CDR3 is TGCAGTGCTAGCTTTCTAGCGGGAGGGCCGAAGACCCAGTACTTC. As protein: CSASFLAGGPKTQYF.

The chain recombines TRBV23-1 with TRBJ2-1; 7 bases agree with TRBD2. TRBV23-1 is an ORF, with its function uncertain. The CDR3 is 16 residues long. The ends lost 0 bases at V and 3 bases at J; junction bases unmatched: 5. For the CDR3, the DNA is TGCGCCAGCAGTCAATCGGGGAGGGACTTCTACAATGAGCAGTTCTTC. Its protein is CASSQSGRDFYNEQFF.

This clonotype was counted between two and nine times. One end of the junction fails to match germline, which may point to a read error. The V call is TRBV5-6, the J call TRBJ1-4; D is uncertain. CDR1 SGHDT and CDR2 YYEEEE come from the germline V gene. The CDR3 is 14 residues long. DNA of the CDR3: TGTGCCAGCAGCTTGGGCGTTTCTAATGAAAAACTGCTTTTT. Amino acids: CASSLGVSNEKLLF. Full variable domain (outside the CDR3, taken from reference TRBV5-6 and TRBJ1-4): DAGVTQSPTHLIKTRGQQVTLRCSPKSGHDTVSWYQQALGQGPQFIFQYYEEEERQRGNFPDRFSGHQFPNYSSELNVNALLLGDSALYLCASSLGVSNEKLLFGSGTQLSVL.

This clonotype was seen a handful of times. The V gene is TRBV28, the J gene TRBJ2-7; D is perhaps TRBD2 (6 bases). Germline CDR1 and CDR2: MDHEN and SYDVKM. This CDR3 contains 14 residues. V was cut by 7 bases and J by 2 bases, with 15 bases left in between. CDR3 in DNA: TGTGCCAGCACCACGGGGGAAAGGGCCTACGAGCAGTACTTC. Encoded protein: CASTTGERAYEQYF.

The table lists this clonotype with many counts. DNA of the CDR3: TGCAGCGCAACCGGGTCGTTAGCTTCCAATGAGCAGTTCTTC. Translating it yields CSATGSLASNEQFF. The J gene is TRBJ2-1, the V gene TRBV29-1, with unresolved D. This CDR3 has 14 residues. The germline V gene encodes CDR1 SQVTM and CDR2 ANQGSEA. V was shortened by 7 bases and J by 6 bases, with 19 bases between the two germline ends.

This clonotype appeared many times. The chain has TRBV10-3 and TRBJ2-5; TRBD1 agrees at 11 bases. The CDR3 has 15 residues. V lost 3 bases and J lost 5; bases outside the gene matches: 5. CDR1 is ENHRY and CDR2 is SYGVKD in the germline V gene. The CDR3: CAISDRTGGMETQYF. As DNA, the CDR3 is TGTGCCATCAGTGATAGGACAGGGGGCATGGAGACCCAGTACTTC.

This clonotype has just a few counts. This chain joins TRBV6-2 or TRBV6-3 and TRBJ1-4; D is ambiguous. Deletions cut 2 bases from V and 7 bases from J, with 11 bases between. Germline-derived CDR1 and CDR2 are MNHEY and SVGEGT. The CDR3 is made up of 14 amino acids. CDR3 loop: CASSYRGSVEKLFF. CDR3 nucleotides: TGTGCCAGCAGTTACCGAGGGTCCGTTGAAAAACTGTTTTTT.

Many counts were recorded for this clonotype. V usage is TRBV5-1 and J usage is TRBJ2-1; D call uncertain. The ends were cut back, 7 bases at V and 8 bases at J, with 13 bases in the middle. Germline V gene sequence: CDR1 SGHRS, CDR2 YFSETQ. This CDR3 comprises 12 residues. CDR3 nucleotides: TGCGCCAGCGGGATGGGTTTCGATGAGCAGTTCTTC. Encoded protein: CASGMGFDEQFF.

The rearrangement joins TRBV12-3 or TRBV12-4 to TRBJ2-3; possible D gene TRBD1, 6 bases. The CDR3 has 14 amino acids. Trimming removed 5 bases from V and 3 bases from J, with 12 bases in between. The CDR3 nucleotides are TGTGCCAGCAGTCCCCACCAGGGGACAGATACGCAGTATTTT. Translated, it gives CASSPHQGTDTQYF.

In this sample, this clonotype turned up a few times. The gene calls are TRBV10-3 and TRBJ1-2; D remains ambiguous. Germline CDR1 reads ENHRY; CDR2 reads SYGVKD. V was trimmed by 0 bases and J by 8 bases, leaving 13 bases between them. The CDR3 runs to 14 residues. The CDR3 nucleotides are TGTGCCATCAGTGAGTCGGAGCTAACTGGGGGCTACACCTTC. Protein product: CAISESELTGGYTF.

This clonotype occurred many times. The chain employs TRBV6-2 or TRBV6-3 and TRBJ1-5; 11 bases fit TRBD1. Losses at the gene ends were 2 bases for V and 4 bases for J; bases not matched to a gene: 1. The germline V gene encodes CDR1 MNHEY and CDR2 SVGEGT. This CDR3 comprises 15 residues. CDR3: CASSYGTGGNQPQHF. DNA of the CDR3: TGTGCCAGCAGTTACGGGACAGGGGGTAATCAGCCCCAGCATTTT.